Below are 17 T cell receptor beta chains sequenced from a single sample in a study of CD8+ T cells in alopecia areata. The sample's treatment: oral pan-JAK inhibitor, 5-10 mg twice daily. Extraction and reverse transcription of RNA yielded cDNA as the sequencing template. Profiling relied on immunoSEQ multiplex PCR, and the TCRdb table lists in-frame clones only, not all of them. The repertoire holds approximately 200,000 clones, with 55% to 70% as singletons. The specimen comprised CD4+ T cells sorted from blood, sampled at week 24, from a patient treated with tofacitinib. The receptors stem from a human donor with alopecia areata.

The CDR3 reads CASRRFSTEAFF. CDR3 nucleotides: TGTGCCAGTCGCCGTTTTAGCACTGAAGCTTTCTTT. The genes are TRBV28 and TRBJ1-1; no firm D call. V lost 9 bases to trimming and J lost 4 bases, with 12 bases between them. CDR1 is MDHEN and CDR2 is SYDVKM in the germline V gene. This CDR3 spans 12 amino acids.

This clone was seen more than once but under ten times. The chain links TRBV28 to TRBJ2-5, with unresolved D. V dropped 5 bases and J dropped 5 bases, with 9 bases sitting between them. Germline V CDR1 and CDR2: MDHEN, SYDVKM. The CDR3 is 12 residues long. The CDR3 reads CASSPSGETQYF. CDR3 in DNA: TGTGCCAGCAGTCCCTCCGGGGAGACCCAGTACTTC.

The gene calls are TRBV7-2 and TRBJ2-1, with D possibly TRBD2 on 5 matching bases. This CDR3 region has 16 residues. V dropped 7 bases and J dropped 0 bases, with 16 bases sitting between them. Germline V gives CDR1 SGHTA, CDR2 FQGNSA. The CDR3 DNA follows: TGTGCCAGCACCCTCAGGACGGGAAGCTCCTACAATGAGCAGTTCTTC. This codes for CASTLRTGSSYNEQFF.

The genes are TRBV28 and TRBJ2-7, with a weak D call TRBD1 (6 bases). Germline V gene lookup returns CDR1 MDHEN and CDR2 SYDVKM. The V and J ends lost 6 bases and 9 bases respectively, with 15 bases between them. This CDR3 is 12 amino acids long. The CDR3 sequence: CASSLDRKRQYF. DNA of the CDR3: TGTGCCAGCAGCCTTGACAGGAAAAGGCAGTACTTC.

This chain joins TRBV29-1 and TRBJ2-7; D unresolved. The CDR3 contains 12 residues. V lost 5 bases and J 4 bases, leaving 12 bases between the germline ends. CDR1 and CDR2 from the germline V gene are SQVTM and ANQGSEA. DNA for the CDR3: TGCAGCGTTCTTGTCGGGTCTTACGAGCAGTACTTC. This translates into CSVLVGSYEQYF.

V gene TRBV9 combines with J gene TRBJ2-5; TRBD1 might be the D (6 bases). Germline loops: CDR1 SGDLS, CDR2 YYNGEE. The CDR3 runs 15 residues. V lost 0 bases and J 2 bases, leaving 11 bases between the germline ends. The CDR3 sequence is CASSVDPGQQETQYF. The CDR3 DNA reads TGTGCCAGCAGCGTAGACCCTGGACAGCAAGAGACCCAGTACTTC. Using reference TRBV9 and TRBJ2-5 for the parts outside the CDR3, the full variable domain is DSGVTQTPKHLITATGQRVTLRCSPRSGDLSVYWYQQSLDQGLQFLIQYYNGEERAKGNILERFSAQQFPDLHSELNLSSLELGDSALYFCASSVDPGQQETQYFGPGTRLLVL.

V is TRBV29-1 and J is TRBJ1-1; 8 bases align to TRBD1. The junction had 9 bases not matched to a gene; V was cut back by 8 bases and J by 4 bases. This CDR3 is 13 amino acids long. Germline V gene sequence: CDR1 SQVTM, CDR2 ANQGSEA. The CDR3 region is CSIWTGWGTEAFF. The DNA of the CDR3 is TGCAGCATATGGACAGGGTGGGGCACTGAAGCTTTCTTT.

The rearrangement joins TRBV7-2 to TRBJ1-6, with D possibly TRBD1 on 5 matching bases. CDR3 size: 13 residues. V was pared by 5 bases and J by 17 bases, with 19 bases between. Germline values: CDR1 SGHTA, CDR2 FQGNSA. The CDR3 coding sequence is TGTGCCAGCAGCAAAGGACATGGTGGGCCCTTCCACTTT. It translates to CASSKGHGGPFHF.

This clone occurred a few times. The chain employs TRBV10-2 and TRBJ2-7, with D perhaps matching TRBD1 (6 bases). The CDR3 sequence is 15 residues long. Germline lookup yields CDR1 WSHSY and CDR2 SAAADI. With 2 bases removed from V and 3 bases from J, the gap between germline ends came to 14 bases. The CDR3 DNA reads TGCGCCAGCAGTGAGGAGAATAGGGGGTACTACGAGCAGTACTTC. Its protein is CASSEENRGYYEQYF.

With regard to this clone: The sample carries other DNA sequences with the same CDR3. This chain uses TRBV27 with TRBJ1-1; D is undetermined. This CDR3 spans 11 amino acids. Germline CDR1 and CDR2: MNHEY and SMNVEV (reference sequence). The V end was cut by 4 bases, the J end by 4 bases, with 4 bases between. CDR3 sequence (DNA): TGTGCCAGCAGTTCCCGCACTGAAGCTTTCTTT. This translates into CASSSRTEAFF.

The CDR3 coding sequence is TGTGCCAGCAGCCTCATCTCAGACAGGAACACTGAAGCTTTCTTT. Translating gives CASSLISDRNTEAFF. V gene TRBV7-8 combines with J gene TRBJ1-1, with D perhaps matching TRBD1 (5 bases). The CDR3 totals 15 residues. Trimming cost V 5 bases and J 1 base, with 14 bases left between them. Germline CDR1 is SGHVS and CDR2 is FQNEAQ.

V usage is TRBV5-1 and J usage is TRBJ2-1; 8 bases are shared with TRBD1. Per the germline V gene, CDR1 is SGHRS and CDR2 is YFSETQ. V lost 2 bases, J lost 6 bases, and 7 bases stayed unmatched. The CDR3 spans 15 residues. CDR3: CASSFGTGTGNEQFF. The CDR3 DNA follows: TGCGCCAGCAGCTTCGGGACGGGGACAGGCAATGAGCAGTTCTTC.

The chain combines TRBV5-6 with TRBJ1-4; a weak D match, TRBD1 (5 bases). Germline V gene data show CDR1 as SGHDT and CDR2 as YYEEEE. The CDR3 contains 14 residues. V shed 2 bases and J shed 14 bases, with 19 bases lying between them. The CDR3 coding sequence is TGTGCCAGCAGCTTCTCACAGGCCCGACCGCCGCTGTTTTTT. Translating gives CASSFSQARPPLFF.

V gene TRBV9 combines with J gene TRBJ2-7; a weak D match, TRBD2 (6 bases). Looked up from germline, CDR1 is SGDLS and CDR2 is YYNGEE. The CDR3 runs to 14 residues. With 3 bases removed from V and 4 bases from J, the gap between germline ends came to 14 bases. As DNA, the CDR3 is TGTGCCAGCAGCGCCGACACTAGCCGATACGAGCAGTACTTC. Its translation: CASSADTSRYEQYF.

V usage is TRBV7-7 and J usage is TRBJ2-5, with 9 positions matching TRBD2. The CDR3 has 16 amino acids. Trimming at V came to 4 bases and at J to 4 bases, leaving 10 bases not matched to a gene. The germline V gene encodes CDR1 SSHAT and CDR2 FNYEAQ (reference sequence). CDR3 bases: TGTGCCAGCAGCTCTGCGGGGGGGGCTCCCCGAGAGACCCAGTACTTC. It is translated as CASSSAGGAPRETQYF. The complete variable domain, with remaining parts taken from reference TRBV7-7 and TRBJ2-5, reads GAGVSQSPRYKVTKRGQDVTLRCDPISSHATLYWYQQALGQGPEFLTYFNYEAQPDKSGLPSDRFSAERPEGSISTLTIQRTEQRDSAMYRCASSSAGGAPRETQYFGPGTRLLVL.

The chain recombines TRBV28 with TRBJ2-1; no clear D gene. The V end lost 2 bases, the J end lost 0 bases, and 5 bases lay between the germline ends. The CDR3 loop spans 14 amino acids. Germline V CDR1 and CDR2: MDHEN, SYDVKM. The CDR3 DNA reads TGTGCCAGCAGTTTAGAGAGCTCCTACAATGAGCAGTTCTTC. Translating gives CASSLESSYNEQFF. Based on the CDR3 plus reference TRBV28 and TRBJ2-1, the full variable domain is DVKVTQSSRYLVKRTGEKVFLECVQDMDHENMFWYRQDPGLGLRLIYFSYDVKMKEKGDIPEGYSVSREKKERFSLILESASTNQTSMYLCASSLESSYNEQFFGPGTRLTVL.

The chain uses TRBV2 and TRBJ1-5; D is undetermined. V gave up 6 bases and J gave up 2 bases, with 11 bases separating them. Germline V gene lookup returns CDR1 SNHLY and CDR2 FYNNEI. The CDR3 is 14 residues long. The CDR3 DNA sequence: TGTGCCAGCAGGAGGAATACGGGCAATCAGCCCCAGCATTTT. Translation: CASRRNTGNQPQHF.